This is a list of T cell receptor beta chains from one sample in a study of T cell clonotyping in hematopoietic cell transplantation. Profiling relied on immunoSEQ multiplex PCR, and the TCRdb table lists in-frame clones only, not all of them. Among about 4,600 clones, 77% were seen once, and the ten largest hold roughly 27%. Sample: peripheral blood mononuclear cells, taken 100 days after allogeneic stem cell transplant. These receptors originate from a female patient in her 50s who had an allogeneic stem cell transplant from an unrelated donor, so the T cells may come from the graft donor. Some clones in this sample may be carry-over from other donors' samples. Both conserved end residues are part of each CDR3. Each record gives: V gene, clone size, J gene, CDR3 protein. Rows give clone size only sometimes, using once, few, many, or a class for an expanded clone.

TRBV5-5	.	TRBJ2-5	CATRAGGAPMGQYF
TRBV6-5	.	TRBJ2-5	CASSSGWGYQETQYF
TRBV10-3	once	TRBJ2-7	CAIKGDRDEQYF
TRBV6-6	.	TRBJ1-6	CASSYDSYNSPLHF
TRBV2	.	TRBJ2-7	CASSEVATLEQYF
TRBV7-3	.	TRBJ1-1	CASSPRQGNTEAFF
TRBV7-9	once	TRBJ2-4	CASSLDVSGGAGSKNIQYF
TRBV5-8	.	TRBJ1-1	CASRTRVMNTEAFF
TRBV6-1	.	TRBJ2-5	CASSENPGSQETQYF
TRBV19	.	TRBJ1-5	CASSTWDAQPQHF
TRBV11-2	few	TRBJ1-2	CASSSRGDYGYTF
TRBV6-5	.	TRBJ1-4	CASGRGRANEKLFF
TRBV2	once	TRBJ2-7	CASSVWREDEQYF
TRBV5-1	.	TRBJ2-7	CASSPNSGGAGSYEQYF
TRBV5-1	.	TRBJ2-1	CASSLAGTPNEQFF
TRBV5-1	.	TRBJ2-3	CASSRDSSTDTQYF
TRBV7-3	.	TRBJ2-2	CASSLRGGQGPPGTGELFF
TRBV13	once	TRBJ2-5	CASSPGGVSKETQYF
TRBV14	.	TRBJ2-3	CASSLLATSTDTQYF
TRBV7-8	.	TRBJ1-1	CASSLVAGLGMNTEAFF
TRBV7-3	few	TRBJ2-5	CASSPRGGTETQYF
TRBV19	.	TRBJ2-5	CASSVQGAETQYF
TRBV5-4	.	TRBJ1-4	CASSLLEADNEKLFF
TRBV5-1	.	TRBJ1-1	CASQTGTANTEAFF
TRBV29-1	.	TRBJ1-1	CSVVYRSSKRTEAFF
TRBV6-5	.	TRBJ1-2	CASSATGQVYGYTF
TRBV19	medium-sized	TRBJ2-1	CASSMTSGSYNEQFF
TRBV29-1	once	TRBJ1-2	CSVESDNYGYTF
TRBV7-8	.	TRBJ2-5	CASSAAEAQYF
TRBV28	few	TRBJ2-2	CASRKLPLRSNTGELFF
TRBV2	.	TRBJ1-6	CASRPGQGANNSPLHF
TRBV7-2	once	TRBJ2-7	CASSSGQGGIYEQYF
TRBV7-8	.	TRBJ2-3	CASCRGGVTDTQYF
TRBV25-1	once	TRBJ2-5	CASSELRVEGETQYF
TRBV29-1	few	TRBJ2-7	CSVGDSGQQYF
TRBV7-8	.	TRBJ2-2	CASSLRGGAYTGELFF
TRBV6-1	.	TRBJ1-2	CASSDVDRAANYGYTF
TRBV6-1	.	TRBJ1-4	CASSEAQGTATNEKLFF
TRBV6-1	.	TRBJ2-3	CASRETYGGRGTDTQYF
TRBV7-2	.	TRBJ1-2	CASTRWEGDRGYTF